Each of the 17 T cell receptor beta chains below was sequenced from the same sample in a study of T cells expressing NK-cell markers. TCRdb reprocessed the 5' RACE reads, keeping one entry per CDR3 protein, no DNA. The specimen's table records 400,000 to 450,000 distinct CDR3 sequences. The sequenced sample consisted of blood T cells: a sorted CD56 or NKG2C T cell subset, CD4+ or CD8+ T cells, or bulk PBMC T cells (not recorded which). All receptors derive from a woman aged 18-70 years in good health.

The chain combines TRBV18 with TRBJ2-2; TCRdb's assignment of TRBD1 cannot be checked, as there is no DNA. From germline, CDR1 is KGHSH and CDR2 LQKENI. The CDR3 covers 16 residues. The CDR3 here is CASSPDRVGRTGELFF.

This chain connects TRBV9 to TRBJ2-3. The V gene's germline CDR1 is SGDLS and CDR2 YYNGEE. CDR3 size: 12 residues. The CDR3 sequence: CASSVGTDTQYF.

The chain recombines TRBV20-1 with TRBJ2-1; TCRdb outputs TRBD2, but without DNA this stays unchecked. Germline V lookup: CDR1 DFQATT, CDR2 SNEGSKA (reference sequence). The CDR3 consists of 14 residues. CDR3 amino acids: CSARDGLGGAEQFF.

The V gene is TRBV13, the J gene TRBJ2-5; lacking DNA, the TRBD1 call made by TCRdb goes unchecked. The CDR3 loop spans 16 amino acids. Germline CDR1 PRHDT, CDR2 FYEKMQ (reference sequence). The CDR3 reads CASSSPQTGAQETQYF.

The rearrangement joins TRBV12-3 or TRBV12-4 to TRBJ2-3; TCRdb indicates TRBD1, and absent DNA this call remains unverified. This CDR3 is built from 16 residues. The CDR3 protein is CASSLGTGYSTDTQYF.

CDR3: CASSPLYGGIFHNEQFF. This chain links TRBV6-2 or TRBV6-3 with TRBJ2-1; lacking DNA, the TRBD1 call made by TCRdb goes unchecked. This CDR3 contains 17 residues. CDR1 MNHEY and CDR2 SVGEGT come from the germline V gene.

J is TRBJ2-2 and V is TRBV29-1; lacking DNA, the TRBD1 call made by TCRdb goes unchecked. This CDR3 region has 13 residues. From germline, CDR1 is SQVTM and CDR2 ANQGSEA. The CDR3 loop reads CSVQGVDTGELFF.

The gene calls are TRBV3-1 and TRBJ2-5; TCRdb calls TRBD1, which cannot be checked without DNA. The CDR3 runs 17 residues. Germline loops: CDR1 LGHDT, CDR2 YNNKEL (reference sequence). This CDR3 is CASPPGPNGGDPETQYF.

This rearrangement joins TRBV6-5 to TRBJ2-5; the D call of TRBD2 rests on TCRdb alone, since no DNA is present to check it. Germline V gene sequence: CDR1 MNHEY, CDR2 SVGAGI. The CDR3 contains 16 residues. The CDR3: CASSYLSRGGQETQYF.

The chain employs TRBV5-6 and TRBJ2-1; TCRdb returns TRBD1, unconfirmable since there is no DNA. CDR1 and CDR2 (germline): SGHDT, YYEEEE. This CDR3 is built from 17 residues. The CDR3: CASSPPGGNPTLNEQFF.

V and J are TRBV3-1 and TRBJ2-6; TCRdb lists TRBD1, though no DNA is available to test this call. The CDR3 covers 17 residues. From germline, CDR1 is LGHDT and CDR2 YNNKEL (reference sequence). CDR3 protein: CASSHGDSYSGANVLTF.

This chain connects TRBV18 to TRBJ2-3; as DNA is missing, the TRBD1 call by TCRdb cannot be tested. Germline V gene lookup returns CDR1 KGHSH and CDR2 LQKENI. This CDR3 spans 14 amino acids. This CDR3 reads CASSRQAGTDTQYF.

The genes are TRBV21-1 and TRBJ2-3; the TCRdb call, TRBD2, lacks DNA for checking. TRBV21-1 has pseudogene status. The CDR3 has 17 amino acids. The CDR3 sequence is CASSKPRTSGSPDTQYF.

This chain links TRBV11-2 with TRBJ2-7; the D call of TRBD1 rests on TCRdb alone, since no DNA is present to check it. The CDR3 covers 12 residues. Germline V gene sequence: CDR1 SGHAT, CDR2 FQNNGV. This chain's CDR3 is CASSLGQVLQYF.

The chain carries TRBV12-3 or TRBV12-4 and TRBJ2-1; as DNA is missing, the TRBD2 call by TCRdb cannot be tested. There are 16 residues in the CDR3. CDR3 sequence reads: CASTGLWTSGDNEQFF.

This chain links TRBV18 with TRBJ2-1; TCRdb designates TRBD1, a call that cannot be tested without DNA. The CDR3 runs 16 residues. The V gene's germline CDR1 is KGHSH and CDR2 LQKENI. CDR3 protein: CASSAGLTSSYNEQFF. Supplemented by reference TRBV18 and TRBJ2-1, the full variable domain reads NAGVMQNPRHLVRRRGQEARLRCSPMKGHSHVYWYRQLPEEGLKFMVYLQKENIIDESGMPKERFSAEFPKEGPSILRIQQVVRGDSAAYFCASSAGLTSSYNEQFFGPGTRLTVL.

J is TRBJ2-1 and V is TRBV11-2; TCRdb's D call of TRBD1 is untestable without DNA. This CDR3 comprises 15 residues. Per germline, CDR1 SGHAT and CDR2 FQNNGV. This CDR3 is CASSSLQGAVNEQFF.